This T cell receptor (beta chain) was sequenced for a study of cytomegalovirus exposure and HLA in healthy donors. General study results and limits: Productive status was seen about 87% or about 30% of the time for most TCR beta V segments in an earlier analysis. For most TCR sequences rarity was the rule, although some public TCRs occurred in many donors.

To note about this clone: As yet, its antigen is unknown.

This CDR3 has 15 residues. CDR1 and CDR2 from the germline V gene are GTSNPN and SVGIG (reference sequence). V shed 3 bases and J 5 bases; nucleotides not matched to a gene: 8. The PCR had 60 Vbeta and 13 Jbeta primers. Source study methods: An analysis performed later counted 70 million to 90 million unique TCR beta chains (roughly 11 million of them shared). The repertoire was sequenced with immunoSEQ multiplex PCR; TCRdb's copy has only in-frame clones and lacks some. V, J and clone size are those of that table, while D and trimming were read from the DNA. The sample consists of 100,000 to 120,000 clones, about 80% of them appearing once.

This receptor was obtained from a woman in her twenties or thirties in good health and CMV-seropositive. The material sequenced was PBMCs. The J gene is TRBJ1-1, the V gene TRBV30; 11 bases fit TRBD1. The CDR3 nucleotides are TGTGCCTGGAGCGCAGGGGACAGGGGGTCAACTGAAGCTTTCTTT. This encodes CAWSAGDRGSTEAFF.